This T cell receptor (beta chain) was sequenced for a study of blood T cell repertoires in COVID-19. In the study overall: Acute and convalescent COVID-19 specimens originated in the United States, Italy and Spain. T cells, B-cell-depleted T cells, or PBMCs provided the cDNA or gDNA that served as material.

As originally analysed: Researchers report that nucleated cell counts were estimated from reference gene primer amplification. Sequencing used immunoSEQ multiplex PCR; TCRdb keeps in-frame clones, though not all of them. That table gives V, J and clone size, and the DNA gave D and trimming. The repertoire holds tens of thousands of clones, more than 85% seen once, with 7.4% in the top ten. This clone was counted between two and nine times. The CDR3 covers 16 residues. The J segment lost 2 bases and the V segment lost 4 bases, leaving 10 bases of the junction unmatched. CDR1 is LGHNA, CDR2 YNFKEQ, per germline.

Source material: peripheral blood. This clonotype was obtained from a human donor with active COVID-19. The donor label of this sample is uncertain. The V and J genes are TRBV4-2 and TRBJ2-5; TRBD2 matches at 7 bases. The CDR3 DNA is TGTGCCAGCAGCCCGTGGGGGGGACTTACTCAAGAGACCCAGTACTTC. Translation gives CASSPWGGLTQETQYF.